Listed below are T cell receptor beta chains from one sample, sequenced in a study of vaccination effects on CD4 cells after COVID-19. Repertoires were generated with immunoSEQ multiplex PCR, while TCRdb's copy carries only in-frame clones and drops some. The table shows tens of thousands of clones, with more than 70% occurring only once. These receptors' targets are unknown. This material consisted of CD4+ T cells from PBMCs cultured with a peptide pool, taken before COVID-19 vaccination. The receptors originated from a human donor who had a prior SARS-CoV-2 infection. CDR3s include the opening cysteine and the closing phenylalanine or tryptophan. The order of the fields is D gene, J gene, V gene, CDR3 DNA, CDR3 protein. The D gene is left open where the match is weak.

D: TRBD2
J: TRBJ2-5
V: TRBV5-1
DNA: TGCGCCAGCAGCTTGTACACTAGCGGGCAAGAGACCCAGTACTTC
CDR3: CASSLYTSGQETQYF

D: .
J: TRBJ2-3
V: TRBV5-3
DNA: TGTGCCAGAAGCTTGTACGGGACTGCCGATACGCAGTATTTT
CDR3: CARSLYGTADTQYF

D: TRBD1
J: TRBJ2-7
V: TRBV2
DNA: TGTGCCAGCAGTGAAGAAGCAGGGGGAAAGCAGTACTTC
CDR3: CASSEEAGGKQYF

D: TRBD1
J: TRBJ2-1
V: TRBV30
DNA: TGTGCCTGGACCCGGGACAGATACAATGAGCAGTTCTTC
CDR3: CAWTRDRYNEQFF

D: TRBD1
J: TRBJ1-2
V: TRBV7-2
DNA: TGTGCCAGCAGTATACACGACAGGGCCAGATGGGTGAACTATGGCTACACCTTC
CDR3: CASSIHDRARWVNYGYTF

D: .
J: TRBJ2-2
V: TRBV27
DNA: TGTGCCAGCAGTTTGACGCGGAGCACCGGGGAGCTGTTTTTT
CDR3: CASSLTRSTGELFF

D: TRBD1
J: TRBJ2-5
V: TRBV25-1
DNA: TGTGCCAGCAGTGACGACAGGGCTCGGGAGACCCAGTACTTC
CDR3: CASSDDRARETQYF

D: .
J: TRBJ2-7
V: TRBV9
DNA: TGTGCCAGCAGCGATCTACGCGAGCAGTACTTC
CDR3: CASSDLREQYF

D: .
J: TRBJ2-2
V: TRBV5-1
DNA: TGCGCCAGCACCCGGACCGGGAACACCGGGGAGCTGTTTTTT
CDR3: CASTRTGNTGELFF

D: .
J: TRBJ1-1
V: TRBV6-1
DNA: TGTGCCAGCAGTGAACCCGGACACGTGAACACTGAAGCTTTCTTT
CDR3: CASSEPGHVNTEAFF

D: .
J: TRBJ2-2
V: TRBV7-8
DNA: TGTGCCAGCGGCACCGGGGAGCTGTTTTTT
CDR3: CASGTGELFF

D: .
J: TRBJ2-3
V: TRBV3-1/TRBV3-2
DNA: TGTGCCAGCAGCTACAAATTTGTCATGCAAGATACGCAGTATTTT
CDR3: CASSYKFVMQDTQYF

D: TRBD1
J: TRBJ1-1
V: TRBV7-8
DNA: TGTGCCAGCAGCTCGTACAGGGGAAGGAACACTGAAGCTTTCTTT
CDR3: CASSSYRGRNTEAFF

D: .
J: TRBJ1-6
V: TRBV18
DNA: TGTGCCAGCTCACCGACAGCTTGGGATTCACCCCTCCACTTT
CDR3: CASSPTAWDSPLHF

D: .
J: TRBJ1-1
V: TRBV19
DNA: TGTGCCAGTGGGACACATGGACACGCTTTCTTT
CDR3: CASGTHGHAFF

D: TRBD2
J: TRBJ2-3
V: TRBV10-3
DNA: TGTGCCATCAGGACTAGCGGATCTAGCACAGATACGCAGTATTTT
CDR3: CAIRTSGSSTDTQYF